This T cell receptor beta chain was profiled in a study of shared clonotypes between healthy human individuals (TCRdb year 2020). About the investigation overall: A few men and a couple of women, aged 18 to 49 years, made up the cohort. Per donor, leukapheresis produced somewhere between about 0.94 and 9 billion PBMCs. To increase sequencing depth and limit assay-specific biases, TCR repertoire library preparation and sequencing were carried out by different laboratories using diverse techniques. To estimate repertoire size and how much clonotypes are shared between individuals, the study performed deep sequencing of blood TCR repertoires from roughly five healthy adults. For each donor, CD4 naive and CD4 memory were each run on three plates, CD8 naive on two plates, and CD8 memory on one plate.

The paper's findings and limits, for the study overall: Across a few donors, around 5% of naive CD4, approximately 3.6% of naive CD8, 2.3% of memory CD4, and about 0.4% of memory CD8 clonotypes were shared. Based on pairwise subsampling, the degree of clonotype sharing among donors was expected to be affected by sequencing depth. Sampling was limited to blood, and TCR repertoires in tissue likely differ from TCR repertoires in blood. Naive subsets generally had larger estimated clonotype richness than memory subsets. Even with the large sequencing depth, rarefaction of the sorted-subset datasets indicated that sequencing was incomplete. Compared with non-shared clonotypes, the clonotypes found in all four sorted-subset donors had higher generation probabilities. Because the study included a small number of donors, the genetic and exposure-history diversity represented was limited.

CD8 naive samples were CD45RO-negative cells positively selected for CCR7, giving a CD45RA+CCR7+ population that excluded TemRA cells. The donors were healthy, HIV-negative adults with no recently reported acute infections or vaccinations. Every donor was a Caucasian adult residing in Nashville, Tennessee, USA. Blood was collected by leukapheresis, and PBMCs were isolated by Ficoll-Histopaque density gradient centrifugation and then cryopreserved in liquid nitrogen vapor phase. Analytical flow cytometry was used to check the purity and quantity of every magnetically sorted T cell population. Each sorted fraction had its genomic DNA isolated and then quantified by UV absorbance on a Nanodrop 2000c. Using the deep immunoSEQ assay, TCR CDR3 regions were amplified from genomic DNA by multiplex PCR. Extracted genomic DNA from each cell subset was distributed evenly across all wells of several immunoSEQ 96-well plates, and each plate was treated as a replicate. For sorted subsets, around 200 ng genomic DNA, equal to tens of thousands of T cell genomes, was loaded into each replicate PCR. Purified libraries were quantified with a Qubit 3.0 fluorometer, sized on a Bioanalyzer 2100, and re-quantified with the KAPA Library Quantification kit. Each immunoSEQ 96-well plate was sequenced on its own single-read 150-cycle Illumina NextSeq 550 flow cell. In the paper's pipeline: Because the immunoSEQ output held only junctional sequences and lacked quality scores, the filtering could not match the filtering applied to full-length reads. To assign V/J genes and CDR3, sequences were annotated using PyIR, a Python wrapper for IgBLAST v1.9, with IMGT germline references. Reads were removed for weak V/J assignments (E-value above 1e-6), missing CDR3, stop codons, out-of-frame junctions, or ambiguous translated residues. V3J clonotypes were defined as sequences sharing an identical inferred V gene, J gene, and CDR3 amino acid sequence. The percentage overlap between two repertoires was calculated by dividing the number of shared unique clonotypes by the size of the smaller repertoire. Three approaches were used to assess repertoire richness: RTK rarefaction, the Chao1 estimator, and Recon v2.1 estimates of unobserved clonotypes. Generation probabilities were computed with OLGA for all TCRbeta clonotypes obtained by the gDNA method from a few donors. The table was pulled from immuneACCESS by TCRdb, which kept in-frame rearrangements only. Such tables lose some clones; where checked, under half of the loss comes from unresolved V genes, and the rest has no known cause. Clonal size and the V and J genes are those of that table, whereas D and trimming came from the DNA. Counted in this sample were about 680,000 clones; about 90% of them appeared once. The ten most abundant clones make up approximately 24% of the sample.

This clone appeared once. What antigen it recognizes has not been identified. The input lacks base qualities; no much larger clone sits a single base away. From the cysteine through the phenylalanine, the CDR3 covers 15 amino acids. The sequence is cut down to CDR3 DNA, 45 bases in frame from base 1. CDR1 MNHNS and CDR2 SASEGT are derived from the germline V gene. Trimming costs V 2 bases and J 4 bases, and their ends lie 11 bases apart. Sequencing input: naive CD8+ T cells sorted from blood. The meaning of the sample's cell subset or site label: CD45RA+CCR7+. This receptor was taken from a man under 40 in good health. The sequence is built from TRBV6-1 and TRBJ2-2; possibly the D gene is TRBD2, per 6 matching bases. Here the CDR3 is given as CASSEYGGLTGELFF. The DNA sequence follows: TGTGCCAGCAGTGAATACGGGGGACTCACCGGGGAGCTGTTTTTT.